The clone carrying this T cell receptor beta chain is a singleton in its sample. CDR3 length: 17 residues. Losses at the gene ends were 0 bases for V and 2 bases for J; bases not matched to a gene: 8. The germline gives CDR1 LNHNV, CDR2 YYDKDF (reference sequence). The data derive from a study of OX40 agonist ivuxolimab in advanced cancers. TCRdb's table, derived via immunoSEQ multiplex PCR, lists solely in-frame clones and lacks some. The sample records approximately 70,000 clones, more than 75% being singletons. This TCR derives from an adult with an advanced solid tumor such as melanoma, head and neck, liver or kidney cancer. The sample was CD4+ or CD8+ T cells sorted from blood, taken in a trial of the OX40 agonist ivuxolimab. This chain uses TRBV15 with TRBJ2-5, with 8 bases that match TRBD2. DNA of the CDR3: TGTGCCACCAGCAGAGATTCGGGAGGGGGGGCGCAAGAGACCCAGTACTTC. Translated, it gives CATSRDSGGGAQETQYF.